The entry that follows covers one T cell receptor (beta chain) sequence. Its antigen is undetermined. These data belong to a study of ipilimumab plus nivolumab after autologous stem cell transplantation. This table comes from immunoSEQ multiplex PCR, and its TCRdb copy is limited to in-frame clones, with some not included. There are roughly 15,000 clones in the sample; approximately 80% occur only once, and about 10% lies in the top ten. Study-level results: TCR repertoire, Treg phenotype and gut microbiota reportedly support more study of this approach.

Dosing: nivolumab 3 mg/kg IV, weeks 1, 4, 7, 10, then every two weeks to week 26. The TCR was taken from a male donor with diffuse large B-cell lymphoma. Sequences were derived from PBMCs, sampled in a trial of ipilimumab plus nivolumab as post-transplant consolidation.

The CDR3 nucleotides read TGTGCCAGCAAGGGGGTAGGAGCTGAAGCTTTCTTT. Its translation is CASKGVGAEAFF. The chain has TRBV6-6 and TRBJ1-1; D is perhaps TRBD1 (6 bases). The CDR3 length is 12 residues. The germline V gene encodes CDR1 MNHNY and CDR2 SVGAGI (reference sequence). The V and J ends lost 7 bases and 6 bases respectively, with 12 bases between them.